This passage covers 27 T cell receptor beta chains from one sample sequenced in a study of blood T cell repertoires in COVID-19. The method was immunoSEQ multiplex PCR; TCRdb's version includes in-frame clones alone and lacks a portion of them. Of about 150,000 clones detected, 87% appear once; the ten largest clones hold under 4.5%. Specimen: PBMCs or T cells enriched from blood (not recorded which). The receptors shown here come from a middle-aged woman who had been exposed to COVID-19.

The chain links TRBV5-1 to TRBJ2-1; possibly TRBD1 for D (6 bases). Trimming pared 2 bases from V and 6 bases from J, leaving 15 bases between. CDR1 SGHRS and CDR2 YFSETQ come from the germline V gene. The CDR3 length is 15 residues. CDR3 amino acids: CASSFTQKGGNEQFF. CDR3 nucleotide sequence: TGCGCCAGCAGCTTCACGCAGAAAGGGGGCAATGAGCAGTTCTTC. Together with reference TRBV5-1 and TRBJ2-1, the CDR3 gives the full variable domain: KAGVTQTPRYLIKTRGQQVTLSCSPISGHRSVSWYQQTPGQGLQFLFEYFSETQRNKGNFPGRFSGRQFSNSRSEMNVSTLELGDSALYLCASSFTQKGGNEQFFGPGTRLTVL.

The chain links TRBV6-5 to TRBJ1-1; D may be TRBD1 (5 bases). The CDR3 is 16 residues long. In germline, CDR1 is MNHEY, CDR2 SVGAGI. Trimming took 0 bases from V and 1 from J, leaving 12 bases between them. Written as DNA, the CDR3 is TGTGCCAGCAGTTACTCACCAGGGTACAAGAACACTGAAGCTTTCTTT. Amino acids: CASSYSPGYKNTEAFF.

J is TRBJ2-5 and V is TRBV27; D is unresolved. The V gene lost 3 bases and the J gene lost 8 bases, with 7 bases spanning the gap. The CDR3 loop spans 11 amino acids. The germline V gene encodes CDR1 MNHEY and CDR2 SMNVEV (reference sequence). Here the CDR3 reads CASSFASTQYF. The CDR3 region has the DNA TGTGCCAGCAGTTTTGCGAGTACCCAGTACTTC.

The rearrangement links TRBV9 to TRBJ2-7; 8 nucleotides agree with TRBD2. This CDR3 region has 15 residues. Germline-derived CDR1 and CDR2 are SGDLS and YYNGEE. Trimming cost V 1 base and J 0 bases; bases outside gene matches: 3. The CDR3 sequence is CASSVSGGSSYEQYF. The CDR3 nucleotides read TGTGCCAGCAGCGTAAGCGGGGGCAGCTCCTACGAGCAGTACTTC.

The CDR3 reads CASSLGQGAETQYF. The CDR3 DNA reads as TGTGCCAGCAGCCTTGGACAGGGGGCCGAGACCCAGTACTTC. The V gene is TRBV7-2, the J gene TRBJ2-5; the match to TRBD1 covers 11 bases. Per germline, CDR1 SGHTA and CDR2 FQGNSA. V lost 5 bases to trimming and J lost 5 bases; unmatched junction nucleotides: 4. The CDR3 is 14 amino acids.

This chain connects TRBV11-2 to TRBJ1-2; 8 bases map to TRBD1. The CDR3 is 15 amino acids. The V and J ends lost 5 bases and 7 bases, in that order; junction bases with no gene match: 12. The V gene's germline CDR1 is SGHAT and CDR2 FQNNGV. CDR3 DNA: TGTGCCAGCAGCCGTAGAGGACAGGGAGGCTTTGGCTACACCTTC. Translating it yields CASSRRGQGGFGYTF. The whole variable domain, filled in from reference TRBV11-2 and TRBJ1-2, reads EAGVAQSPRYKIIEKRQSVAFWCNPISGHATLYWYQQILGQGPKLLIQFQNNGVVDDSQLPKDRFSAERLKGVDSTLKIQPAKLEDSAVYLCASSRRGQGGFGYTFGSGTRLTVV.

This chain joins TRBV5-1 and TRBJ1-1, with D perhaps TRBD1 (5 bases). CDR1 SGHRS and CDR2 YFSETQ come from the germline V gene. The length of the CDR3 is 14 residues. The V and J ends lost 0 bases and 6 bases respectively, with 12 bases between them. The CDR3 DNA reads as TGCGCCAGCAGCTTGGCCCAGGGTCGAGCTGAAGCTTTCTTT. Translation gives CASSLAQGRAEAFF. The complete variable domain, with remaining parts taken from reference TRBV5-1 and TRBJ1-1, reads KAGVTQTPRYLIKTRGQQVTLSCSPISGHRSVSWYQQTPGQGLQFLFEYFSETQRNKGNFPGRFSGRQFSNSRSEMNVSTLELGDSALYLCASSLAQGRAEAFFGQGTRLTVV.

The table lists this clone with a count of one. V usage is TRBV6-4 and J usage is TRBJ2-3, with 8 bases lining up with TRBD1. The CDR3 sequence is 13 residues long. The V gene's germline CDR1 is MRHNA and CDR2 SNTAGT. V shed 2 bases, J shed 9 bases, and the junction held 4 bases outside the gene matches. CDR3 nucleotides: TGTGCCAGCAGTGACGGACAGGGCCAAACGCAGTATTTT. Translating it yields CASSDGQGQTQYF.

The rearrangement joins TRBV28 to TRBJ2-3; 12 bases line up with TRBD2. The CDR3 runs 17 residues. The trim removed 4 bases at V and 1 base at J, leaving 6 bases unmatched. Germline values: CDR1 MDHEN, CDR2 SYDVKM. The CDR3 protein is CASSSQTSGRGTDTQYF. CDR3 DNA sequence: TGTGCCAGCAGTTCGCAGACTAGCGGGAGAGGCACAGATACGCAGTATTTT.

The chain uses TRBV5-1 and TRBJ2-5; possibly TRBD1 for D (5 bases). The CDR3 covers 15 residues. V was cut by 1 base and J by 0 bases, with 10 bases left in between. Germline V gene sequence: CDR1 SGHRS, CDR2 YFSETQ. The DNA of the CDR3 is TGCGCCAGCAGCTTGACAGGAGCGAACCAAGAGACCCAGTACTTC. It translates to CASSLTGANQETQYF.

V and J are TRBV10-1 and TRBJ2-5, with unresolved D. This CDR3 spans 13 amino acids. CDR1 and CDR2 from the germline V gene are WNHNN and SYGVQD (reference sequence). With 4 bases removed from V and 2 bases from J, the gap between germline ends came to 8 bases. CDR3 amino acids: CASSVRVQETQYF. The CDR3 nucleotides read TGCGCCAGCAGTGTCCGAGTACAAGAGACCCAGTACTTC.

This chain uses TRBV28 with TRBJ1-2, with D possibly TRBD1 on 6 matching bases. CDR1 is MDHEN and CDR2 is SYDVKM in the germline V gene. This CDR3 has 14 residues. V lost 4 bases to trimming and J lost 4 bases, with 13 bases between them. The CDR3: CASSSRTDLYGYTF. The CDR3 region has the DNA TGTGCCAGCAGTTCCCGGACAGACCTCTATGGCTACACCTTC.

The genes are TRBV7-9 and TRBJ1-2; 7 nucleotides match TRBD1. V trimming: 3 bases; J trimming: 3 bases; junction bases outside the gene matches: 13. The CDR3 spans 17 residues. Germline V gene data show CDR1 as SEHNR and CDR2 as FQNEAQ (reference sequence). The CDR3, as DNA: TGTGCCAGCAGCTTTACGACGGGGACAGCCGGGGACTATGGCTACACCTTC. It encodes CASSFTTGTAGDYGYTF.

The chain combines TRBV27 with TRBJ1-6; TRBD1 aligns across 7 bases. This CDR3 has 15 residues. Germline CDR1 and CDR2: MNHEY and SMNVEV (reference sequence). The ends lost 1 base at V and 5 bases at J; junction bases unmatched: 2. CDR3 coding DNA: TGTGCCAGCAGTTTATTAGACAGGGATAATTCACCCCTCCACTTT. This codes for CASSLLDRDNSPLHF.

This clone was detected only a few times. The V gene is TRBV7-8, the J gene TRBJ2-3, with D possibly matching TRBD2 (6 bases). Trimming took 1 base from V and 0 from J, leaving 8 bases between them. Germline assignment: CDR1 SGHVS and CDR2 FQNEAQ. This CDR3 region has 15 residues. The CDR3 loop is CASSLVRGSTDTQYF. CDR3 nucleotide sequence: TGTGCCAGCAGCTTAGTACGGGGGAGCACAGATACGCAGTATTTT.

The chain recombines TRBV5-1 with TRBJ2-3, with a weak D call TRBD1 (6 bases). Germline V gene data show CDR1 as SGHRS and CDR2 as YFSETQ. V was shortened by 0 bases and J by 3 bases, with 11 bases between the two germline ends. The CDR3 consists of 15 residues. The DNA of the CDR3 is TGCGCCAGCAGCTTGGCCGGACAGCCAACAGATACGCAGTATTTT. It translates to CASSLAGQPTDTQYF. Using reference TRBV5-1 and TRBJ2-3 for the parts outside the CDR3, the full variable domain is KAGVTQTPRYLIKTRGQQVTLSCSPISGHRSVSWYQQTPGQGLQFLFEYFSETQRNKGNFPGRFSGRQFSNSRSEMNVSTLELGDSALYLCASSLAGQPTDTQYFGPGTRLTVL.

The CDR3 DNA follows: TGTGCCAGCAGCCAGGTCGCGTCCGGGACAGTGGCGTTCGGCTACACCTTC. Protein sequence: CASSQVASGTVAFGYTF. This chain connects TRBV14 to TRBJ1-2; TRBD1 matches 7 bases. CDR3 length: 17 amino acids. Germline V CDR1 and CDR2: SGHDN, FVKESK. J was trimmed by 8 bases and V by 3 bases; bases with no gene match: 18.

V and J are TRBV2 and TRBJ2-3, with TRBD2 matching 16 bases. After removal of 8 bases from V and 3 bases from J, the junction contained 11 bases not matched to a gene. The CDR3 sequence is 18 residues long. The germline CDR1 and CDR2 sequences are SNHLY and FYNNEI. This CDR3 is CASLTPGLAGGMTDTQYF. DNA for the CDR3: TGTGCCAGCCTGACACCGGGACTAGCGGGAGGGATGACAGATACGCAGTATTTT.

V is TRBV12-5 and J is TRBJ2-7; D possibly corresponds to TRBD2 (6 bases). Trimming left V 0 bases short and J 4 bases short, with 16 bases between. CDR1 is LGHNT, CDR2 FRNRAP, per germline. This CDR3 has 16 residues. The chain's CDR3 is CASGLVPGLSNYEQYF. The DNA for the CDR3 is TGTGCTAGTGGTTTGGTACCCGGACTATCGAATTACGAGCAGTACTTC.

The gene calls are TRBV11-2 and TRBJ1-2, with 7 bases matching TRBD1. J was trimmed by 0 bases and V by 10 bases; bases with no gene match: 11. The CDR3 covers 15 residues. Looked up from germline, CDR1 is SGHAT and CDR2 is FQNNGV. The CDR3 DNA is TGTGCCACTTCGTCGGGACAGCATGCTAACTATGGCTACACCTTC. Protein product: CATSSGQHANYGYTF.

This chain links TRBV5-8 with TRBJ2-1, with TRBD2 matching over 10 bases. The length of the CDR3 is 15 residues. Trimming cost V 3 bases and J 7 bases; bases outside gene matches: 7. Germline-derived CDR1 and CDR2 are SGHTS and YDEGEE. CDR3 coding DNA: TGTGCCAGCAGCTCGGAAGCGGGAGGGGGTAATGAGCAGTTCTTC. Translating gives CASSSEAGGGNEQFF.

The V and J genes are TRBV15 and TRBJ1-1; tentatively, D is TRBD1 (6 bases). V lost 0 bases, J lost 4 bases, and 18 bases lay in between. Germline lookup yields CDR1 LNHNV and CDR2 YYDKDF (reference sequence). This CDR3 is built from 17 residues. This chain's CDR3 is CATSRDRAQGWATEAFF. The CDR3 DNA sequence: TGTGCCACCAGCAGAGATAGGGCCCAGGGGTGGGCCACTGAAGCTTTCTTT.

The chain recombines TRBV13 with TRBJ1-2; 7 positions agree with TRBD1. This CDR3 is 15 amino acids long. V lost 5 bases, J lost 0 bases, and 6 bases stayed unmatched. From germline, CDR1 is PRHDT and CDR2 FYEKMQ (reference sequence). For the CDR3, the DNA is TGTGCCAGCAGCCCCCGGGACAGCGCTAACTATGGCTACACCTTC. It codes for CASSPRDSANYGYTF.

The rearrangement uses TRBV7-8 and TRBJ1-5; a weak D match, TRBD1 (6 bases). The CDR3 is 16 amino acids. CDR1 is SGHVS, CDR2 FQNEAQ, per germline. V lost 4 bases, J lost 1 base, and 14 bases lay in between. The CDR3 loop is CASSSGDPGSNQPQHF. The DNA of the CDR3 is TGTGCCAGCAGCTCAGGGGATCCAGGGAGCAATCAGCCCCAGCATTTT.

The rearrangement links TRBV7-7 to TRBJ1-5, with 7 bases aligning to TRBD1. This CDR3 comprises 16 residues. CDR1 SSHAT and CDR2 FNYEAQ come from the germline V gene (reference sequence). The V and J ends lost 7 bases and 7 bases, in that order; junction bases with no gene match: 16. The CDR3 DNA reads TGTGCCAGCACCGGAGGGGGCCAGGGCGAAGGACAGCCCCAGCATTTT. Translated, it gives CASTGGGQGEGQPQHF.

The chain has TRBV6-1 and TRBJ1-5; D is ambiguous. Germline CDR1 reads MNHNS; CDR2 reads SASEGT. CDR3 length: 15 residues. The V end was cut by 2 bases, the J end by 0 bases, with 8 bases between. The CDR3 protein is CASSEQVFSNQPQHF. The CDR3 DNA reads as TGTGCCAGCAGTGAACAGGTCTTTAGCAATCAGCCCCAGCATTTT.

The chain is built from TRBV19 and TRBJ2-7; 11 bases map to TRBD1. CDR3 length equals 15 residues. V lost 8 bases and J lost 4; bases outside the gene matches: 10. The germline CDR1 and CDR2 sequences are LNHDA and SQIVND (reference sequence). The CDR3 spells CASQTTGTGGYEQYF. The CDR3 bases are TGTGCCAGTCAAACCACCGGGACAGGGGGATACGAGCAGTACTTC.